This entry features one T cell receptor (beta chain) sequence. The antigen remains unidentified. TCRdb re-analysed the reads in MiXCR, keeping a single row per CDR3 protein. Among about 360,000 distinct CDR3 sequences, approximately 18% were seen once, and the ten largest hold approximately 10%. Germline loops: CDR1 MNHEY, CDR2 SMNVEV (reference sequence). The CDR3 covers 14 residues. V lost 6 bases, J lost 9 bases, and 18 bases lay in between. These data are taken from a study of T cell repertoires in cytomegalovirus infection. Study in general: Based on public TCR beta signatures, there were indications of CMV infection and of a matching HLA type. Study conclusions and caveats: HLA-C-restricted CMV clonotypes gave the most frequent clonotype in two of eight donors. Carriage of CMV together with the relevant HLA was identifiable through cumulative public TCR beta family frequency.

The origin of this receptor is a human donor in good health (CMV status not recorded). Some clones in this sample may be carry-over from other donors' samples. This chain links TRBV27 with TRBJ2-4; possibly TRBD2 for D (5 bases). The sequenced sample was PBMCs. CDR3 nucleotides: TGTGCCAGCAGGTCGTTGGTAGCTAGCTTCATTCAGTACTTC. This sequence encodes CASRSLVASFIQYF.